Listed below are T cell receptor beta chains from one sample, sequenced in a study of beta chain bispecific antibodies for T cell cancers. Their antigens are not known. TCRdb re-called the 5' RACE reads with MiXCR, one entry per CDR3 protein. The table has 9,000 or so distinct CDR3 sequences, less than 2.5% seen once; the top ten hold over 60%. The input for sequencing was T cells from a healthy donor cultured with Jurkat leukemia cells, taken from a culture containing an anti-CD19 bispecific antibody. These receptors all come from a human donor in good health. Some clones in this sample may be carry-over from other donors' samples. The CDR3 runs from the conserved cysteine through the conserved F or W. A clone size is listed for some rows: how often the clone was seen (once, few, many), or a class if it is expanded.

clone size	V gene	CDR3 protein
few	TRBV7-9	CASRGGSTDTWEPNTEAFF
many	TRBV5-5	CASSPGGGLYTGELFF
many	TRBV18	CASSLTSGGPNGNEQFF
many	TRBV20-1	CSAARGPNTEAFF
many	TRBV10-3	CAISDYDRGVTDTQYF
many	TRBV4-1	CASSPHDVSGGPYNEQFF
many	TRBV27	CASSLSRSGNQPQHF
many	TRBV24-1	CATSDLQEGIGDTQYF
many	TRBV7-8	CASSLDTGSGASLQETQYF
many	TRBV28	CASSLVPELNTEAFF
many	TRBV11-2	CASSFGGTGNSYEQYF
few	TRBV7-9	CASTTDHHIEQFF
many	TRBV20-1	CSARGAVNTEAFF
many	TRBV3-1	CASSFTAGGQDEQFF
many	TRBV3-1	CASSQDRGRDEQYF
medium-sized	TRBV27	CASSPHPGFWYGYTF
many	TRBV5-5	CASTGTGLREKLFF
.	TRBV12-3/TRBV12-4	CASSLPPSQPQHF
many	TRBV3-1	CASSQDWGDTQYF
many	TRBV7-6	CASSRLELASTDTQYF
.	TRBV29-1	CSVGGGITETQYF
few	TRBV5-1	CASSFLGGELFF
many	TRBV5-1	CASKTSGTSGGQPRGQFF
few	TRBV13	CASSLGVRTEAFF
many	TRBV19	CAIDGQGYNEQFF
many	TRBV12-3/TRBV12-4	CASSPPEGETQYF
many	TRBV19	CASSSLGGTDTQYF
many	TRBV7-8	CASSFGQGPSTDTQYF
many	TRBV5-6	CASSQTPGLAGKIYNEQFF
many	TRBV7-3	CASSFWGHKNTEAFF
many	TRBV12-5	CTMCIEAFF
many	TRBV19	CASTLKGGMTEAFF
many	TRBV23-1	CASSRPRGHDNAGNQPQHF
many	TRBV7-6	CASSGMGQGNEQYF
many	TRBV20-1	CSAKGTSGVTDTQYF
many	TRBV11-2	CASSFYLSGGNTGELFF
many	TRBV7-9	CASSPDSYNEQFF
many	TRBV5-1	CASNFLTPVGGDTQYF
many	TRBV5-1	CASSLRETQYF
many	TRBV27	CASSFLGGPTLNEQFF
many	TRBV30	CAWSVLWTDTQYF
few	TRBV28	CASSLRGAETQYF
many	TRBV20-1	CSASWQGLPLVTDTQYF
many	TRBV30	CAWGVGGSNSPLHF